The next 31 T cell receptor beta chains were all read from a single sample in a study of T cell responses to AZD1222 COVID-19 vaccine. Measured with immunoSEQ multiplex PCR; TCRdb has only the in-frame clones, and not every one. The sample has roughly 99,000 clones, about nine tenths seen once. The sequenced sample was peripheral blood, obtained 28 days after the second AZD1222 dose. These receptors were collected from an adult who received the AZD1222 COVID-19 vaccine.

This sequence joins TRBV3-1 (or the pseudogene TRBV3-2) and TRBJ2-7, with a possible D match to TRBD2 (5 bases). V dropped 0 bases and J dropped 6 bases, with 15 bases sitting between them. Germline loops: CDR1 LGHDT, CDR2 YNNKEL (reference sequence). There are 15 residues in the CDR3. The CDR3 reads CASSQEIGIEGEQYF. The CDR3 DNA sequence: TGTGCCAGCAGCCAAGAGATCGGAATAGAGGGCGAGCAGTACTTC.

The chain recombines TRBV6-2 or TRBV6-3 with TRBJ2-7, with a possible D match to TRBD1 (5 bases). Germline CDR1 MNHEY, CDR2 SVGEGT. V lost 2 bases, J lost 6 bases, and 20 bases lay in between. CDR3 length: 16 residues. The CDR3 bases are TGTGCCAGCAGTTACACACCGACAGCCCCCGGAGCCGAGCAGTACTTC. It codes for CASSYTPTAPGAEQYF.

The chain employs TRBV2 and TRBJ1-2; D is perhaps TRBD1 (6 bases). This CDR3 region has 14 residues. The germline V gene has CDR1 SNHLY and CDR2 FYNNEI. V lost 11 bases, J lost 2 bases, and 18 bases lay in between. CDR3 amino acids: CASVNGQINYGYTF. The CDR3 DNA reads TGTGCCTCGGTGAACGGACAGATCAACTATGGCTACACCTTC.

This sequence joins TRBV9 and TRBJ2-7, with D unclear. V dropped 0 bases and J dropped 2 bases, with 9 bases sitting between them. This CDR3 region has 14 residues. The germline V gene encodes CDR1 SGDLS and CDR2 YYNGEE. CDR3 sequence: CASSVEFGTYEQYF. CDR3 nucleotide sequence: TGTGCCAGCAGCGTAGAGTTCGGAACCTACGAGCAGTACTTC.

The chain has TRBV10-3 and TRBJ2-2, with D possibly matching TRBD1 (6 bases). Germline CDR1 reads ENHRY; CDR2 reads SYGVKD. The CDR3 has 17 amino acids. Trimming left V 4 bases short and J 4 bases short, with 19 bases between. DNA for the CDR3: TGTGCCATCAGTGCTTCCGCCCGGGACACCGGCACCGGGGAGCTGTTTTTT. Translation: CAISASARDTGTGELFF.

The rearrangement joins TRBV28 to TRBJ2-7; maybe TRBD2 (6 bases). CDR1 is MDHEN, CDR2 SYDVKM, per germline. Trimming removed 2 bases at V and 2 bases at J, with 19 bases between. The CDR3 spans 17 residues. The CDR3 sequence: CASSLRLAEGSPYEQYF. The CDR3 DNA is TGTGCCAGCAGTTTACGGCTTGCGGAGGGAAGCCCCTACGAGCAGTACTTC.

This clone has a handful of counts. The chain links TRBV6-1 to TRBJ2-5, with 9 bases identical to TRBD1. CDR3 length equals 15 residues. Looked up from germline, CDR1 is MNHNS and CDR2 is SASEGT. Germline trimming cut 3 bases from V and 5 bases from J; bases unmatched to any gene: 7. CDR3 region: CASSEMAGTGETQYF. The CDR3 bases are TGTGCCAGCAGTGAGATGGCAGGGACAGGGGAGACCCAGTACTTC.

The chain is built from TRBV9 and TRBJ1-1; D is perhaps TRBD1 (5 bases). The CDR3 contains 15 residues. Deletions cut 0 bases from V and 2 bases from J, with 11 bases between. Germline-derived CDR1 and CDR2 are SGDLS and YYNGEE. In DNA form, the CDR3 reads TGTGCCAGCAGCGTAGGGGGACTCTCTAACACTGAAGCTTTCTTT. Translation gives CASSVGGLSNTEAFF.

The chain joins TRBV28 to TRBJ2-5; D may be TRBD1 or TRBD2 (5 bases each). This CDR3 has 14 residues. Per germline, CDR1 MDHEN and CDR2 SYDVKM. The ends were cut back, 7 bases at V and 2 bases at J, with 14 bases in the middle. CDR3: CASKFNGGQETQYF. CDR3 coding DNA: TGTGCCAGCAAGTTTAATGGGGGACAAGAGACCCAGTACTTC.

The rearrangement uses TRBV13 and TRBJ2-3; D gene ambiguous. V was shortened by 3 bases and J by 5 bases, with 3 bases between the two germline ends. Germline assignment: CDR1 PRHDT and CDR2 FYEKMQ (reference sequence). The CDR3 contains 11 residues. CDR3 region: CASSFEDTQYF. CDR3 coding DNA: TGTGCCAGCAGCTTCGAAGATACGCAGTATTTT.

V is TRBV4-3 and J is TRBJ2-6; 7 nucleotides align to TRBD1. J gave up 2 bases and V 6 bases, and 4 bases lay outside the gene matches. This CDR3 is 15 amino acids long. CDR1 LGHNA and CDR2 YSLEER come from the germline V gene. The CDR3 here is CASSRDRAGANVLTF. As DNA, the CDR3 is TGCGCCAGCAGTCGTGACAGGGCTGGGGCCAACGTCCTGACTTTC.

The rearrangement joins TRBV10-3 to TRBJ1-2; TRBD1 matches 8 bases. The CDR3 length is 13 residues. Germline V CDR1 and CDR2: ENHRY, SYGVKD. Trimming removed 3 bases from V and 8 bases from J; junction bases left unmatched: 5. CDR3 DNA sequence: TGTGCCATCAGTGACTCGACAGGGGTAGGCTACACCTTC. It translates to CAISDSTGVGYTF.

The chain links TRBV11-2 to TRBJ2-5, with 11 bases that match TRBD2. This CDR3 region has 16 residues. Per germline, CDR1 SGHAT and CDR2 FQNNGV. Germline trimming cut 4 bases from V and 1 base from J; bases unmatched to any gene: 5. The CDR3 reads CASSSGLAGVQETQYF. As DNA, the CDR3 is TGTGCCAGCAGCTCCGGACTAGCGGGCGTCCAAGAGACCCAGTACTTC.

V is TRBV5-6 and J is TRBJ1-5; the D gene is possibly TRBD1 (5 bases). Germline assignment: CDR1 SGHDT and CDR2 YYEEEE. The CDR3 is 15 residues long. Trimming stripped 0 bases from V and 4 bases from J, with 11 bases between. The DNA of the CDR3 is TGTGCCAGCAGCTTGGAAGGACACCGGAATCAGCCCCAGCATTTT. Translated: CASSLEGHRNQPQHF.

V and J are TRBV6-5 and TRBJ2-6, with D maybe TRBD1 (5 bases). The CDR3 length is 15 residues. Trimming stripped 8 bases from V and 0 bases from J, with 11 bases between. In germline, CDR1 is MNHEY, CDR2 SVGAGI. The chain's CDR3 is CASGGQRSGANVLTF. CDR3 nucleotides: TGTGCCAGCGGCGGACAACGCTCTGGGGCCAACGTCCTGACTTTC.

This clone showed up just once. The V gene is TRBV2, the J gene TRBJ1-3, with D perhaps TRBD1 (5 bases). V was shortened by 6 bases and J by 4 bases, with 16 bases between the two germline ends. The length of the CDR3 is 15 residues. Germline loops: CDR1 SNHLY, CDR2 FYNNEI. DNA for the CDR3: TGTGCCAGCAGGCCGGGCCTGTGGGGGGGAAACACCATATATTTT. Amino acids: CASRPGLWGGNTIYF.

This clone turned up a few times. This chain uses TRBV30 with TRBJ2-7; TRBD1 is a possible D gene (6 bases). The CDR3 length is 12 residues. Looked up from germline, CDR1 is GTSNPN and CDR2 is SVGIG (reference sequence). V was clipped by 2 bases and J by 6 bases, with 11 bases between them. The CDR3, as DNA: TGTGCCTGGAGTACCGGGACATCCGAGCAGTACTTC. Its translation: CAWSTGTSEQYF.

The rearrangement uses TRBV28 and TRBJ2-7, with D hard to call. Germline V gene sequence: CDR1 MDHEN, CDR2 SYDVKM. This CDR3 has 12 residues. The ends were cut back, 3 bases at V and 3 bases at J, with 6 bases in the middle. The CDR3 DNA reads TGTGCCAGCAGTTTGCAGAACTACGAGCAGTACTTC. Its translation is CASSLQNYEQYF. The full variable domain, with the rest looked up from reference TRBV28 and TRBJ2-7, is DVKVTQSSRYLVKRTGEKVFLECVQDMDHENMFWYRQDPGLGLRLIYFSYDVKMKEKGDIPEGYSVSREKKERFSLILESASTNQTSMYLCASSLQNYEQYFGPGTRLTVT.

In this sample, this clone turned up once. The chain has TRBV5-1 and TRBJ1-1, with D possibly TRBD1 on 5 matching bases. V was cut by 4 bases and J by 1 base, with 11 bases left in between. Germline assignment: CDR1 SGHRS and CDR2 YFSETQ. The CDR3 length is 14 residues. CDR3 sequence reads: CASSRGRSNTEAFF. As DNA, the CDR3 is TGCGCCAGCAGCCGGGGACGGTCGAACACTGAAGCTTTCTTT. The full variable domain, rest sourced from reference TRBV5-1 and TRBJ1-1, is KAGVTQTPRYLIKTRGQQVTLSCSPISGHRSVSWYQQTPGQGLQFLFEYFSETQRNKGNFPGRFSGRQFSNSRSEMNVSTLELGDSALYLCASSRGRSNTEAFFGQGTRLTVV.

This sequence joins TRBV19 and TRBJ2-5; the D gene is possibly TRBD1 (6 bases). Germline-derived CDR1 and CDR2 are LNHDA and SQIVND (reference sequence). There are 13 residues in the CDR3. Between the trimmed V and J ends, which lost 3 bases and 5 bases, there was a span of 10 bases. Here the CDR3 DNA reads TGTGCCAGTAGTATCAGGGGCGGGGAGACCCAGTACTTC. Translating gives CASSIRGGETQYF.

V usage is TRBV19 and J usage is TRBJ1-5; D is ambiguous. Trimming removed 1 base at V and 0 bases at J, with 10 bases between. CDR3 size: 16 residues. CDR1 is LNHDA, CDR2 SQIVND, per germline (reference sequence). The CDR3 protein is CASSIVGRHSNQPQHF. Here the CDR3 DNA reads TGTGCCAGTAGTATAGTAGGACGGCATAGCAATCAGCCCCAGCATTTT.

V gene TRBV28 combines with J gene TRBJ1-1; D possibly corresponds to TRBD1 (6 bases). V lost 4 bases to trimming and J lost 5 bases, with 11 bases between them. This CDR3 comprises 13 residues. Germline assignment: CDR1 MDHEN and CDR2 SYDVKM. The CDR3 DNA sequence: TGTGCCAGCAGTTCGGACAGTCGAACTGAAGCTTTCTTT. It yields the protein CASSSDSRTEAFF.

The rearrangement uses TRBV11-2 and TRBJ1-2, with 8 bases fitting TRBD1. V shed 3 bases and J 6 bases; nucleotides not matched to a gene: 9. This CDR3 region has 15 residues. The germline CDR1 and CDR2 sequences are SGHAT and FQNNGV. For the CDR3, the DNA is TGTGCCAGCAGCTTTACCCGGACAGGGAGAAATGGCTACACCTTC. As protein: CASSFTRTGRNGYTF.

The J gene is TRBJ2-7, the V gene TRBV2; 7 nucleotides align to TRBD1. The CDR3 length is 14 residues. Germline CDR1 SNHLY, CDR2 FYNNEI. V gave up 5 bases and J gave up 3 bases; unmatched junction bases: 7. The CDR3 is CASSYSGTVYEQYF. The CDR3 DNA follows: TGTGCCAGCAGTTATTCAGGGACAGTCTACGAGCAGTACTTC.

The chain links TRBV13 to TRBJ1-5; possibly TRBD1 for D (6 bases). Between the trimmed V and J ends, which lost 5 bases and 5 bases, there was a span of 10 bases. Germline values: CDR1 PRHDT, CDR2 FYEKMQ (reference sequence). The CDR3 length is 13 residues. CDR3 nucleotide sequence: TGTGCCAGCAGCAGCTACAGGGATCAGCCCCAGCATTTT. Encoded protein: CASSSYRDQPQHF. Based on the CDR3 plus reference TRBV13 and TRBJ1-5, the full variable domain is AAGVIQSPRHLIKEKRETATLKCYPIPRHDTVYWYQQGPGQDPQFLISFYEKMQSDKGSIPDRFSAQQFSDYHSELNMSSLELGDSALYFCASSSYRDQPQHFGDGTRLSIL.

The genes are TRBV27 and TRBJ2-3, with D perhaps matching TRBD2 (5 bases). CDR1 and CDR2 from the germline V gene are MNHEY and SMNVEV (reference sequence). Deletions cut 3 bases from V and 3 bases from J, with 13 bases between. The CDR3 extends over 15 amino acids. The CDR3 sequence is CASSFGVSETDTQYF. The CDR3 nucleotides are TGTGCCAGCAGTTTCGGGGTTTCAGAAACAGATACGCAGTATTTT.

The chain recombines TRBV7-8 with TRBJ2-7, with a weak D call TRBD1 (5 bases). V dropped 5 bases and J dropped 3 bases, with 14 bases sitting between them. The CDR3 consists of 14 residues. Germline CDR1 reads SGHVS; CDR2 reads FQNEAQ. The CDR3 DNA is TGTGCCAGCAGCGGGCAGGGTCGGGTCTACGAGCAGTACTTC. The encoded protein is CASSGQGRVYEQYF.

The chain has TRBV11-2 and TRBJ2-1, with 7 bases matching TRBD1. The CDR3 is made up of 15 amino acids. Unmatched junction bases numbered 8, after V lost 5 bases and J lost 4 bases. Germline V gene sequence: CDR1 SGHAT, CDR2 FQNNGV. This chain's CDR3 is CASSPGRGPYNEQFF. The DNA of the CDR3 is TGTGCCAGCAGCCCTGGTAGGGGGCCTTACAATGAGCAGTTCTTC. Together with reference TRBV11-2 and TRBJ2-1, the CDR3 gives the full variable domain: EAGVAQSPRYKIIEKRQSVAFWCNPISGHATLYWYQQILGQGPKLLIQFQNNGVVDDSQLPKDRFSAERLKGVDSTLKIQPAKLEDSAVYLCASSPGRGPYNEQFFGPGTRLTVL.

This clone was counted once. V and J are TRBV19 and TRBJ2-2; TRBD2 matches at 9 bases. J gave up 7 bases and V 5 bases, and 14 bases lay outside the gene matches. Germline V CDR1 and CDR2: LNHDA, SQIVND (reference sequence). This CDR3 is built from 17 residues. DNA for the CDR3: TGTGCCAGTAGTCTACCGCGGGGGGGCGCGATTATCGGGGAGCTGTTTTTT. This sequence encodes CASSLPRGGAIIGELFF.

The table lists this clone with a few counts. The gene calls are TRBV5-5 and TRBJ2-1; weak D call: TRBD2 (6 bases). Germline V gene lookup returns CDR1 SGHKS and CDR2 YYEKEE (reference sequence). The CDR3 is 15 residues long. Trimming removed 0 bases from V and 4 bases from J, with 11 bases in between. As DNA, the CDR3 is TGTGCCAGCAGCTTGGCTAGCGACTCTTACAATGAGCAGTTCTTC. Its protein product is CASSLASDSYNEQFF.

The chain joins TRBV18 to TRBJ2-7; 7 bases agree with TRBD2. V trimming: 4 bases; J trimming: 4 bases; junction bases outside the gene matches: 7. CDR3 length: 14 residues. Germline values: CDR1 KGHSH, CDR2 LQKENI. Written as DNA, the CDR3 is TGTGCCAGCTCACTGGGGAGGGGACTTTACGAGCAGTACTTC. Translating it yields CASSLGRGLYEQYF.